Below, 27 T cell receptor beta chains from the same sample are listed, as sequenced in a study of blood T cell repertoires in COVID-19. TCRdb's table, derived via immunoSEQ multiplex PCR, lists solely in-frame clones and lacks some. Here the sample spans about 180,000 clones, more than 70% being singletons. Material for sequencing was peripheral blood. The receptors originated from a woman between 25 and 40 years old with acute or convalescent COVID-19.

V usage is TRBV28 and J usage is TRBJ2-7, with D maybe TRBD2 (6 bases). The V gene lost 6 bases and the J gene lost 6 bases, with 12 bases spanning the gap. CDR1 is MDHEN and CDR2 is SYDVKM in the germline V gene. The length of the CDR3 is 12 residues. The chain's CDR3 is CASRRLGGEQYF. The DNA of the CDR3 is TGTGCCAGCAGGCGACTAGGTGGCGAGCAGTACTTC.

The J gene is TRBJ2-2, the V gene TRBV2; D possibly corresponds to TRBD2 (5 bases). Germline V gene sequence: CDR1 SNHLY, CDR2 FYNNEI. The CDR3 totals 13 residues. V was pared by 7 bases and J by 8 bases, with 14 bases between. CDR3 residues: CASTGSLGGELFF. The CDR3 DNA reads TGTGCCAGCACGGGGTCATTGGGAGGGGAGCTGTTTTTT.

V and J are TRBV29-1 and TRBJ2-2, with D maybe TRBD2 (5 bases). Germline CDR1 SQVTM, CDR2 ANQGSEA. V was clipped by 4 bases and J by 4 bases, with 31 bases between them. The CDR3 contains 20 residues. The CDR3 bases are TGCAGCGTTGTTGTGCCGAAGAGGAAGCGAACTAGTAACGGCACCGGGGAGCTGTTTTTT. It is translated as CSVVVPKRKRTSNGTGELFF.

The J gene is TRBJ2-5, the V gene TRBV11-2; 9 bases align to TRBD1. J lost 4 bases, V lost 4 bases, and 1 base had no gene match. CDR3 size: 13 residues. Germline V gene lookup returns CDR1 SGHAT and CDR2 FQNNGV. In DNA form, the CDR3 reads TGTGCCAGCAGCTACAGGGGGCCAGAGACCCAGTACTTC. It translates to CASSYRGPETQYF.

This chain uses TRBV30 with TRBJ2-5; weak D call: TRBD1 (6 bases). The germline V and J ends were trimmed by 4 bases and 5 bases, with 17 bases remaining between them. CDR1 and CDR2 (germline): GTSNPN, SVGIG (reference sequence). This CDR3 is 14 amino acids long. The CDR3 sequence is CAWKTIGGMETQYF. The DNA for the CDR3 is TGTGCCTGGAAAACGATAGGGGGTATGGAGACCCAGTACTTC.

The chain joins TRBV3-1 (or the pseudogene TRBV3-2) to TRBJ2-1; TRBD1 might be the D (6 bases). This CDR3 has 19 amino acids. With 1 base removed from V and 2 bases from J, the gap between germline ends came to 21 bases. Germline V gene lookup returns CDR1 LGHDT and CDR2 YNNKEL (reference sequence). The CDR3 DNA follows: TGTGCCAGCAGCCAAGGGTTAAGGAACAACAGGGTGGCCTACAATGAGCAGTTCTTC. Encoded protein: CASSQGLRNNRVAYNEQFF.

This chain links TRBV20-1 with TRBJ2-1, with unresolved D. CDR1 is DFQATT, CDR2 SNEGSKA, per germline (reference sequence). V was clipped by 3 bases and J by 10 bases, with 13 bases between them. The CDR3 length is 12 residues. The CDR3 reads CSASGGYGEQFF. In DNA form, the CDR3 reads TGCAGTGCTAGTGGCGGTTACGGCGAGCAGTTCTTC.

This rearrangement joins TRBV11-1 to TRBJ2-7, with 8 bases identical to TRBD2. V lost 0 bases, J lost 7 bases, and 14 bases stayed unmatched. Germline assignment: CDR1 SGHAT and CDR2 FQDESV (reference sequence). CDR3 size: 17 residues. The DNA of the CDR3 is TGTGCCAGCAGCTTAGCGATATCCGCCGGGAGGGGAGATGAGCAGTACTTC. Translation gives CASSLAISAGRGDEQYF.

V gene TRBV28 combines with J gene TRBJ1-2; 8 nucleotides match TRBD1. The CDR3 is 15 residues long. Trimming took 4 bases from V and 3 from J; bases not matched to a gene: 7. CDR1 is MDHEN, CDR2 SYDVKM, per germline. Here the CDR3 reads CASSSGQANDYGYTF. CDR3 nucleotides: TGTGCCAGCAGTTCGGGACAGGCCAATGACTATGGCTACACCTTC.

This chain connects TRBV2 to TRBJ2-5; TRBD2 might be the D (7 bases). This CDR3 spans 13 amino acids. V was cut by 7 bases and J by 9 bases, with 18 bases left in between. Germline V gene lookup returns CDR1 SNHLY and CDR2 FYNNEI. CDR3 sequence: CASKTGLGGSQYF. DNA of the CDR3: TGTGCCAGCAAAACAGGGCTCGGGGGGTCCCAGTACTTC.

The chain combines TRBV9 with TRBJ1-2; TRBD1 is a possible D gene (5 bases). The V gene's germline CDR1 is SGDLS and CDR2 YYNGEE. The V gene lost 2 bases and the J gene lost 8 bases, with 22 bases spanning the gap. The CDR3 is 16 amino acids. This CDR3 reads CASSVGQGILNGGYTF. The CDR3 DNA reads TGTGCCAGCAGCGTGGGGCAGGGCATACTCAACGGCGGCTACACCTTC.

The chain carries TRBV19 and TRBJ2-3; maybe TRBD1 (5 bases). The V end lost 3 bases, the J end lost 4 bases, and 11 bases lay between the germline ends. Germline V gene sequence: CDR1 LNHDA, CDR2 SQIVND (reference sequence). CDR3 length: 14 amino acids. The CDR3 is CASSIRQGADTQYF. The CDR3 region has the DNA TGTGCCAGTAGTATTCGGCAAGGGGCAGATACGCAGTATTTT.

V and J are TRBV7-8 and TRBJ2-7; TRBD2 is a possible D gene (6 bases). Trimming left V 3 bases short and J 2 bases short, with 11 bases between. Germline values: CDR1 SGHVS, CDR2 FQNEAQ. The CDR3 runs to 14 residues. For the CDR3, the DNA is TGTGCCAGCAGCTTCCGGGACTTACCCTACGAGCAGTACTTC. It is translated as CASSFRDLPYEQYF.

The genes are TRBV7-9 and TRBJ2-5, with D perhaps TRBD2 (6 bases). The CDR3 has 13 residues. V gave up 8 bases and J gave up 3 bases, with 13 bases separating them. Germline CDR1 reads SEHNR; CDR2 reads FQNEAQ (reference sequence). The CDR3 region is CASRLSGKETQYF. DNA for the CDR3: TGTGCCAGCCGACTTAGCGGAAAAGAGACCCAGTACTTC.

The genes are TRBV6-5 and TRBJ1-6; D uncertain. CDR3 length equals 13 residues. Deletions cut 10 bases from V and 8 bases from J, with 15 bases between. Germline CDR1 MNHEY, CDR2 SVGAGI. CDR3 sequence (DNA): TGTGCCAACCGAGGGATAGGTGATTCACCCCTCCACTTT. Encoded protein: CANRGIGDSPLHF.

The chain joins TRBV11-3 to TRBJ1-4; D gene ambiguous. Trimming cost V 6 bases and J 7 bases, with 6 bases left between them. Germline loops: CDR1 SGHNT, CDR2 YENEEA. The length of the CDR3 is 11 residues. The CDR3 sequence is CASRTVEKLFF. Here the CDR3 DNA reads TGTGCCAGCAGAACAGTTGAAAAACTGTTTTTT.

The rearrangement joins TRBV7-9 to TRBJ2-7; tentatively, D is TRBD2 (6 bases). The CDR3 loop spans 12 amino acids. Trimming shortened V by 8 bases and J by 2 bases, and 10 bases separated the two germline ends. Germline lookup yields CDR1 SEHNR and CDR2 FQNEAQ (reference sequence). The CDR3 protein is CASSSGPYEQYF. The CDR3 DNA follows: TGTGCCAGCTCCAGCGGGCCCTACGAGCAGTACTTC.

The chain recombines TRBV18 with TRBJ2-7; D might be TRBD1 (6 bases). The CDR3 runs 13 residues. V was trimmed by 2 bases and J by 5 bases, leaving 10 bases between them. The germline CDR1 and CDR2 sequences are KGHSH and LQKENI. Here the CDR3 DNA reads TGTGCCAGCTCACCAAGCACAGGGAACGAGCAGTACTTC. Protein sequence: CASSPSTGNEQYF.

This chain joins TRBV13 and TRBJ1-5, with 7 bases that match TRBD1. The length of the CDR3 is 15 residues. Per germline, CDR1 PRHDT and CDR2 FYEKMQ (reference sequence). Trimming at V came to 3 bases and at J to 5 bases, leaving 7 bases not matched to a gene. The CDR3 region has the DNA TGTGCCAGCAGCTTTGGGACAGCGCCTTATCAGCCCCAGCATTTT. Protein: CASSFGTAPYQPQHF. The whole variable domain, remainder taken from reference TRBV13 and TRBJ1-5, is AAGVIQSPRHLIKEKRETATLKCYPIPRHDTVYWYQQGPGQDPQFLISFYEKMQSDKGSIPDRFSAQQFSDYHSELNMSSLELGDSALYFCASSFGTAPYQPQHFGDGTRLSIL.

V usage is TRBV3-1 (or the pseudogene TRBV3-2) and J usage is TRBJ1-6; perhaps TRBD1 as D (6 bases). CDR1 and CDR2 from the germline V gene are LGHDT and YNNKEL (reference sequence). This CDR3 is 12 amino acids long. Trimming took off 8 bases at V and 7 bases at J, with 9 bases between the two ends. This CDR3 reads CASEGENSPLHF. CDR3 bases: TGTGCCAGCGAGGGGGAAAATTCACCCCTCCACTTT.

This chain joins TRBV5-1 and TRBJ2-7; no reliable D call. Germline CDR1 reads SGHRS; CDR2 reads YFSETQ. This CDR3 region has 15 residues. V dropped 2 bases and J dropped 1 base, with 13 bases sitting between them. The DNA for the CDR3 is TGCGCCAGCAGCTTACTTCCCGGGTTATCCTACGAGCAGTACTTC. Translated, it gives CASSLLPGLSYEQYF. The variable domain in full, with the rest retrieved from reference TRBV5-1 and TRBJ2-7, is KAGVTQTPRYLIKTRGQQVTLSCSPISGHRSVSWYQQTPGQGLQFLFEYFSETQRNKGNFPGRFSGRQFSNSRSEMNVSTLELGDSALYLCASSLLPGLSYEQYFGPGTRLTVT.

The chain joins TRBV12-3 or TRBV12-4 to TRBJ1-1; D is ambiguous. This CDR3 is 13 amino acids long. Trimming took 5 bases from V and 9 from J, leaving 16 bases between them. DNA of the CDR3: TGTGCCAGCAGTCTTAAGGCTGCGGCTAAAGCTTTCTTT. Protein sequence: CASSLKAAAKAFF.

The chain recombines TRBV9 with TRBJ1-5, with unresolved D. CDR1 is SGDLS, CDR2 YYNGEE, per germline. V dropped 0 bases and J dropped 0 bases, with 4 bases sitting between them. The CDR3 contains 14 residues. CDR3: CASSVAGSNQPQHF. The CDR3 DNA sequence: TGTGCCAGCAGCGTAGCAGGTAGCAATCAGCCCCAGCATTTT.

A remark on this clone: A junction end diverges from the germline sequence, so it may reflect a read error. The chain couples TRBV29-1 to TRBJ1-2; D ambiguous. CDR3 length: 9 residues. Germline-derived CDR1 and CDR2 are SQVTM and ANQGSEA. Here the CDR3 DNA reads TGCACCGCGGACGGTGACTATGGCTGG. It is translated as CTADGDYGW. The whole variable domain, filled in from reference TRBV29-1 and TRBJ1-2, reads SAVISQKPSRDICQRGTSLTIQCQVDSQVTMMFWYRQQPGQSLTLIATANQGSEATYESGFVIDKFPISRPNLTFSTLTVSNMSPEDSSIYLCTADGDYGWGSGTRLTVV.

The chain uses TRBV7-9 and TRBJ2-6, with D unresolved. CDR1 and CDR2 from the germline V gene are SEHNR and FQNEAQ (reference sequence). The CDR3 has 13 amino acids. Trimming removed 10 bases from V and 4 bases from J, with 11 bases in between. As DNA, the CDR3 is TGTGCCAACCGGGTGGCAGGGGCCAACGTCCTGACTTTC. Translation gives CANRVAGANVLTF.

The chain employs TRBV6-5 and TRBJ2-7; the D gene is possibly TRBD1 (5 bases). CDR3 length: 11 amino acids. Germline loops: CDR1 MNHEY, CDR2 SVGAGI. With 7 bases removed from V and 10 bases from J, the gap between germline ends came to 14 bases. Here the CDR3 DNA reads TGTGCCAGCACGTACGACAGTGTTCAGTACTTC. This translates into CASTYDSVQYF.

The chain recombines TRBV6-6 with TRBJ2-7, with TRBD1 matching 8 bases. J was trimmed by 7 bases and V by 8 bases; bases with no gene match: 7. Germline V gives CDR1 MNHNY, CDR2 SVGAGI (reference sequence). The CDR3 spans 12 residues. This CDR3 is CASGQGAGEQYF. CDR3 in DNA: TGTGCCAGCGGGCAGGGGGCGGGGGAGCAGTACTTC.